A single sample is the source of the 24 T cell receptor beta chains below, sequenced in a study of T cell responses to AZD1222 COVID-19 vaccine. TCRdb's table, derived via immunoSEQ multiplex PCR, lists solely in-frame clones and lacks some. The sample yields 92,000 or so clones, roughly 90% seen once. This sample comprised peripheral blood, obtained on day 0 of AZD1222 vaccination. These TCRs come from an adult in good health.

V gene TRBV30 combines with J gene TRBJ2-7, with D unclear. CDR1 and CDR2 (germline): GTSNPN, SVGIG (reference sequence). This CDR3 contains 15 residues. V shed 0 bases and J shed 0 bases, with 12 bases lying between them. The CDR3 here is CAWSVRRLHSYEQYF. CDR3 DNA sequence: TGTGCCTGGAGTGTACGTCGACTCCACTCCTACGAGCAGTACTTC.

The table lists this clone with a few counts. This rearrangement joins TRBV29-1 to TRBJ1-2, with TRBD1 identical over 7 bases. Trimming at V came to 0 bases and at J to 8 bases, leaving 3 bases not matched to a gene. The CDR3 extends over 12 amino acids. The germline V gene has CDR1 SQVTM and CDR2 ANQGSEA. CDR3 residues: CSVEDQGGGYTF. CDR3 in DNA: TGCAGCGTTGAAGATCAAGGGGGCGGCTACACCTTC.

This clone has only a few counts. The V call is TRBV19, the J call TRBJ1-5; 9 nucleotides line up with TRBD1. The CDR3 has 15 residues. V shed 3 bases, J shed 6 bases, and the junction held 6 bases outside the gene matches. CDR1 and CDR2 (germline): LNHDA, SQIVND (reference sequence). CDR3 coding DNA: TGTGCCAGTAGTATCGGGGGACAGGGTACTCAGCCCCAGCATTTT. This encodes CASSIGGQGTQPQHF.

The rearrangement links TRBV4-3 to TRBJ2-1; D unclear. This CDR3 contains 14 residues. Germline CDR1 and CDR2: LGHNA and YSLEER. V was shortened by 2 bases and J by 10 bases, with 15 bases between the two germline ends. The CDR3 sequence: CASSQFSTQEEQFF. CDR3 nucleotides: TGCGCCAGCAGCCAATTCTCGACTCAAGAGGAGCAGTTCTTC.

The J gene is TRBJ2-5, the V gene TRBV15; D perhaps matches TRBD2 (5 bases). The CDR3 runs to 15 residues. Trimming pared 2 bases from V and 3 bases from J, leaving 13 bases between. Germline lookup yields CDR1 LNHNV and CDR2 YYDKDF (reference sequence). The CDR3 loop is CATSRPYSAEETQYF. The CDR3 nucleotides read TGTGCCACCAGCAGACCATATAGCGCCGAAGAGACCCAGTACTTC.

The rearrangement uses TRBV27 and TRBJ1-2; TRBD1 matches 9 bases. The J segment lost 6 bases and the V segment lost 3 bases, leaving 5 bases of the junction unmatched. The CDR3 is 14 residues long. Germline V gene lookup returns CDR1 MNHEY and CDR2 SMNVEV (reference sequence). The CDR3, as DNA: TGTGCCAGCAGTTTGCGGGGACAGGGACATGGCTACACCTTC. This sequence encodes CASSLRGQGHGYTF.

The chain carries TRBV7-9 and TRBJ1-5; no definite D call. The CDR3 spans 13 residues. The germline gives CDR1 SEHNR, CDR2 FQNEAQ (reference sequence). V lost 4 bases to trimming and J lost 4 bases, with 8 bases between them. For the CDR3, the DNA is TGTGCCAGCAGCTCGGGGTCTAATCAGCCCCAGCATTTT. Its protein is CASSSGSNQPQHF.

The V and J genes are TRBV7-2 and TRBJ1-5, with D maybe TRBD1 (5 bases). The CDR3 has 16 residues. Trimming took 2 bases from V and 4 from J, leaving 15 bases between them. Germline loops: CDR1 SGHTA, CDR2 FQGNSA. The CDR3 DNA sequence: TGTGCCAGCAGCTTAAGATCCCGGGACTGGAATCAGCCCCAGCATTTT. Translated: CASSLRSRDWNQPQHF.

The CDR3 region is CASSPLGWVPLHF. The CDR3 DNA follows: TGTGCCAGCAGCCCCCTCGGGTGGGTACCCCTCCACTTT. The gene calls are TRBV5-5 and TRBJ1-6; D gene ambiguous. Germline-derived CDR1 and CDR2 are SGHKS and YYEKEE (reference sequence). CDR3 size: 13 residues. With 4 bases removed from V and 12 bases from J, the gap between germline ends came to 14 bases.

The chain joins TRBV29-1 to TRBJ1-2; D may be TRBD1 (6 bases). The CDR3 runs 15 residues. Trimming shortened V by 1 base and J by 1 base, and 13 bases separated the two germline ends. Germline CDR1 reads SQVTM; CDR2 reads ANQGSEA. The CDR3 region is CSVEVTRGVNYGYTF. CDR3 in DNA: TGCAGCGTTGAAGTGACGAGGGGGGTTAACTATGGCTACACCTTC.

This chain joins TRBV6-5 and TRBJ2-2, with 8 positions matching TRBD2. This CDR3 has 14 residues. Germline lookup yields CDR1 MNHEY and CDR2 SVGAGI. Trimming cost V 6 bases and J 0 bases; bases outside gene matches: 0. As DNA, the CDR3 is TGTGCCAGCAGGGGACTAGCGAACACCGGGGAGCTGTTTTTT. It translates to CASRGLANTGELFF.

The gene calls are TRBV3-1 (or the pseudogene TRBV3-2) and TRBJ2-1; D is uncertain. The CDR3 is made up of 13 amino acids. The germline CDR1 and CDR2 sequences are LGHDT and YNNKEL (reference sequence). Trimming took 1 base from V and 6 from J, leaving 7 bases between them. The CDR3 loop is CASSQASRNEQFF. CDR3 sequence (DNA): TGTGCCAGCAGCCAAGCGTCTCGCAATGAGCAGTTCTTC.

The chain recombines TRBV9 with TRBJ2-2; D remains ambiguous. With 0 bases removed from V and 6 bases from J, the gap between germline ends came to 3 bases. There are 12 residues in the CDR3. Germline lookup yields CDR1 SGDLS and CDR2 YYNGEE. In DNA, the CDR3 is TGTGCCAGCAGCGTAGCCTCCGGGGAGCTGTTTTTT. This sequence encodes CASSVASGELFF. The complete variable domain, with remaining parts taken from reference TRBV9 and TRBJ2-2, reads DSGVTQTPKHLITATGQRVTLRCSPRSGDLSVYWYQQSLDQGLQFLIQYYNGEERAKGNILERFSAQQFPDLHSELNLSSLELGDSALYFCASSVASGELFFGEGSRLTVL.

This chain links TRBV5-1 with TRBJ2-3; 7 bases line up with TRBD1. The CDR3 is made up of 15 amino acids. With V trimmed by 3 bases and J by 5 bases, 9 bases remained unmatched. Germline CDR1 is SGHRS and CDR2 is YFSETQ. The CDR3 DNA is TGCGCCAGCAGCTACGCCGGGACAGTTGGAGATACGCAGTATTTT. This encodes CASSYAGTVGDTQYF.

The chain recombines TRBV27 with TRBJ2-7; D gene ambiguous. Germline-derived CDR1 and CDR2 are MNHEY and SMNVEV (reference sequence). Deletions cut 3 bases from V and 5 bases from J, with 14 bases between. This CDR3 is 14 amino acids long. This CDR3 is CASSFGSPVNEQYF. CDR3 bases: TGTGCCAGCAGTTTTGGCAGCCCGGTAAACGAGCAGTACTTC.

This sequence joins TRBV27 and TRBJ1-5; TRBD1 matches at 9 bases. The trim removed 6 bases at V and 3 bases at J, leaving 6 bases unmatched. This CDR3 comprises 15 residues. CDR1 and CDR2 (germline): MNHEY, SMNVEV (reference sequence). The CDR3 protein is CASRIDRGINQPQHF. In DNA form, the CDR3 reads TGTGCCAGCAGGATAGACAGGGGGATCAATCAGCCCCAGCATTTT.

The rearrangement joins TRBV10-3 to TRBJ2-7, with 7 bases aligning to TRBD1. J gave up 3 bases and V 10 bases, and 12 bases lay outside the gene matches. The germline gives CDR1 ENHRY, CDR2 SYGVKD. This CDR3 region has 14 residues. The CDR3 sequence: CATIPGDRVYEQYF. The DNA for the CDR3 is TGTGCCACCATCCCAGGGGACAGAGTCTACGAGCAGTACTTC.

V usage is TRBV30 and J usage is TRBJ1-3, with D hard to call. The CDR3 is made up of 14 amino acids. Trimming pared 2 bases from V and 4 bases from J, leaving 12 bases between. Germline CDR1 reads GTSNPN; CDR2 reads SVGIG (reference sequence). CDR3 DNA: TGTGCCTGGAGTAGCAGCACGGCAGGAAACACCATATATTTT. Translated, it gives CAWSSSTAGNTIYF.

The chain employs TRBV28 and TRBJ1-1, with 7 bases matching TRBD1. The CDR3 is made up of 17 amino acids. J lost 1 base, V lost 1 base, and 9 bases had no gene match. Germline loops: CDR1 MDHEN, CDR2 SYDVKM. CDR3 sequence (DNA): TGTGCCAGCAGTTTATTAGGGCTTACAGGGGCGAACACTGAAGCTTTCTTT. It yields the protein CASSLLGLTGANTEAFF.

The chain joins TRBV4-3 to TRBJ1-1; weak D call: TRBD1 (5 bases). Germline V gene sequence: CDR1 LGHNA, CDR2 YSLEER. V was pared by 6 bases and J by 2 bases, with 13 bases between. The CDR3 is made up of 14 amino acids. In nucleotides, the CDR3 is TGCGCCAGCAGACGAGGGGCAGGAAACACTGAAGCTTTCTTT. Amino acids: CASRRGAGNTEAFF.

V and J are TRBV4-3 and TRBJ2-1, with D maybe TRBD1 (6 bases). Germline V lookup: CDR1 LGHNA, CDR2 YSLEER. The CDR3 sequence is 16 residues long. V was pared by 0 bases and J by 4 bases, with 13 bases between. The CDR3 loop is CASSQDRQGFYNEQFF. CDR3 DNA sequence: TGCGCCAGCAGCCAAGATCGGCAGGGGTTTTACAATGAGCAGTTCTTC.

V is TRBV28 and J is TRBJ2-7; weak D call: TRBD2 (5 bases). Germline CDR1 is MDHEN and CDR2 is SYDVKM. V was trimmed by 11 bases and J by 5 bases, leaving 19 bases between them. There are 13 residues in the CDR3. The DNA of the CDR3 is TGTGCCGGGAGTGAATGGGGAGACCACGAGCAGTACTTC. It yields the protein CAGSEWGDHEQYF.

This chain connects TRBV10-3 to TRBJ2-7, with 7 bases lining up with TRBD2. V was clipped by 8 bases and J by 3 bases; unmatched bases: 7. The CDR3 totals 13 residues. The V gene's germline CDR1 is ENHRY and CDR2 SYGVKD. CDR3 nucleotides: TGTGCCATCTCGGCGGGAGACAGCTACGAGCAGTACTTC. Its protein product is CAISAGDSYEQYF.

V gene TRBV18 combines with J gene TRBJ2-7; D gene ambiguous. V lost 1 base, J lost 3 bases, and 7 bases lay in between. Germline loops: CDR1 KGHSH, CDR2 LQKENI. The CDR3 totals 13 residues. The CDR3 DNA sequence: TGTGCCAGCTCACCACAGGGTGACTACGAGCAGTACTTC. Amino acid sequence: CASSPQGDYEQYF.